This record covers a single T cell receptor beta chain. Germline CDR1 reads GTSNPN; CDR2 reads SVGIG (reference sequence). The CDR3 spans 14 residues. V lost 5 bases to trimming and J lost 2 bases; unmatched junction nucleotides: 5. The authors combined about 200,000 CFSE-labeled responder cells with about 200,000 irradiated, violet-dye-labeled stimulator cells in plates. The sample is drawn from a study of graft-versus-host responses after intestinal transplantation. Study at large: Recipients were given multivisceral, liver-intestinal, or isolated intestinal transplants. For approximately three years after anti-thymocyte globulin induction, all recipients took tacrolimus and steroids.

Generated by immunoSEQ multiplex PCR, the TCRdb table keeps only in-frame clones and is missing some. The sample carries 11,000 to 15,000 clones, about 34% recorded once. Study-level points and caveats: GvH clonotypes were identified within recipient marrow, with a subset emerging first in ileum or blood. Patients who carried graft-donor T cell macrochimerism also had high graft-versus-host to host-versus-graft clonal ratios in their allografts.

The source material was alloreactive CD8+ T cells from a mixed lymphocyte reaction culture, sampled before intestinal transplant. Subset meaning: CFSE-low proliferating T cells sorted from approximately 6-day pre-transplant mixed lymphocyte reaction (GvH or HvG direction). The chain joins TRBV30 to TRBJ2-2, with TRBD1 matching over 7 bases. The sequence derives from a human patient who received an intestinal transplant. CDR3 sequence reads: CAWHRGPNTGELFF. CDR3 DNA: TGTGCCTGGCACAGGGGTCCTAACACCGGGGAGCTGTTTTTT.